The sequence of this T cell receptor (beta chain) was determined in a study of CD8 T cells in ankylosing spondylitis. Points from the study as a whole: Typical of ankylosing spondylitis blood, it appeared, was a TCR beta motif of roughly eight highly homologous variants. Disease-linked clones bore a CD8+ phenotype, appearing relatively rarely in peripheral blood. In ankylosing spondylitis patients, matched synovial fluid reportedly showed significant enrichment of disease-linked clones.

Making the TCR beta libraries involved quantitative 5'-RACE with molecular barcodes. TCRdb re-analysed the 5' RACE reads in MiXCR, keeping a single row per CDR3 protein. The sample lists tens of thousands of distinct CDR3 sequences; 27% were seen once. A note on this clonotype: Its antigen remains unknown.

CDR3 length: 16 residues. Trimming took off 7 bases at V and 2 bases at J, with 21 bases between the two ends. The receptor comes from a male donor with ankylosing spondylitis or in good health (not recorded which). Sequences were obtained from blood, either unsorted or a sorted T cell fraction (not recorded which). This chain links TRBV12-3 or TRBV12-4 with TRBJ2-7; D might be TRBD1 or TRBD2, each matching 6 bases. This chain's CDR3 is CASTPKGGGPTYEQYF. The CDR3 DNA is TGTGCCAGCACCCCCAAGGGGGGCGGGCCTACCTACGAGCAGTACTTC.